The 10 T cell receptor beta chains presented below share a single source sample, sequenced in a study of blood T cell repertoires in COVID-19. The protocol was immunoSEQ multiplex PCR, while the TCRdb copy is restricted to in-frame clones and leaves out a portion. The table has about 130,000 clones, roughly 82% seen once. Specimen: peripheral blood. The receptors here all came from a human donor in a cohort sampled during active COVID-19.

The chain carries TRBV6-5 and TRBJ1-1; no definite D call. CDR3 length equals 13 residues. The V gene's germline CDR1 is MNHEY and CDR2 SVGAGI. The V and J ends lost 6 bases and 4 bases respectively, with 12 bases between them. Here the CDR3 reads CASRLDGLTEAFF. CDR3 bases: TGTGCCAGCAGATTGGACGGACTCACTGAAGCTTTCTTT.

The chain employs TRBV6-5 and TRBJ1-1; tentative D call: TRBD1 (5 bases). The CDR3 is 14 amino acids. CDR1 is MNHEY and CDR2 is SVGAGI in the germline V gene. V was cut by 7 bases and J by 6 bases, with 18 bases left in between. The CDR3 protein is CASKREGVLAEAFF. In nucleotides, the CDR3 is TGTGCCAGCAAACGAGAAGGGGTGTTGGCTGAAGCTTTCTTT.

This clone appeared a single time. The V and J genes are TRBV10-3 and TRBJ2-1; TRBD2 agrees at 7 bases. The V segment lost 11 bases and the J segment 0 bases; nucleotides outside the gene matches: 7. Germline CDR1 reads ENHRY; CDR2 reads SYGVKD. CDR3 length equals 14 residues. The CDR3: CAATSEPSYNEQFF. DNA of the CDR3: TGTGCCGCCACTAGCGAACCCTCCTACAATGAGCAGTTCTTC.

Notes on this clone: Distinct nucleotide sequences in the sample also encode this CDR3. The rearrangement joins TRBV19 to TRBJ2-7; 8 bases align to TRBD2. Germline CDR1 LNHDA, CDR2 SQIVND (reference sequence). The V and J ends lost 3 bases and 5 bases, in that order; junction bases with no gene match: 0. There are 12 residues in the CDR3. The CDR3 protein is CASSISGNEQYF. The CDR3 DNA reads TGTGCCAGTAGTATTAGCGGGAACGAGCAGTACTTC. Combining the CDR3 with reference TRBV19 and TRBJ2-7 gives the whole variable domain DGGITQSPKYLFRKEGQNVTLSCEQNLNHDAMYWYRQDPGQGLRLIYYSQIVNDFQKGDIAEGYSVSREKKESFPLTVTSAQKNPTAFYLCASSISGNEQYFGPGTRLTVT.

This rearrangement joins TRBV9 to TRBJ1-1, with 9 bases identical to TRBD1. V lost 3 bases to trimming and J lost 4 bases; unmatched junction nucleotides: 7. Per germline, CDR1 SGDLS and CDR2 YYNGEE. The CDR3 covers 15 residues. The CDR3, as DNA: TGTGCCAGCAGCGCTTCGGACAGGGGCTTCACTGAAGCTTTCTTT. Translation: CASSASDRGFTEAFF.

The chain links TRBV4-3 to TRBJ2-2; the D gene is possibly TRBD1 (6 bases). From germline, CDR1 is LGHNA and CDR2 YSLEER. V lost 5 bases, J lost 4 bases, and 11 bases lay in between. The CDR3 extends over 14 amino acids. The CDR3 nucleotides read TGCGCCAGCAGCAAACTCAGGGGCACCGGGGAGCTGTTTTTT. Translating it yields CASSKLRGTGELFF.

The CDR3 coding sequence is TGTGCCTGGAGTGTACACGGTCGGCTAGCGGGAGCTAATGAGCAGTTCTTC. Amino acids: CAWSVHGRLAGANEQFF. This chain connects TRBV30 to TRBJ2-1, with 10 bases matching TRBD2. The germline gives CDR1 GTSNPN, CDR2 SVGIG (reference sequence). With 0 bases clipped from V and 7 bases from J, the junction kept 12 bases outside the gene matches. The CDR3 extends over 17 amino acids.

J is TRBJ2-2 and V is TRBV6-5; 8 nucleotides line up with TRBD1. Germline V CDR1 and CDR2: MNHEY, SVGAGI. V was clipped by 4 bases and J by 1 base; unmatched bases: 2. CDR3 size: 15 residues. CDR3 residues: CASSLGQVNTGELFF. The DNA for the CDR3 is TGTGCCAGCAGTTTGGGACAGGTGAACACCGGGGAGCTGTTTTTT.

The chain recombines TRBV11-2 with TRBJ1-2; 7 bases are shared with TRBD1. This CDR3 spans 15 amino acids. Trimming cost V 4 bases and J 4 bases; bases outside gene matches: 9. Germline V gene sequence: CDR1 SGHAT, CDR2 FQNNGV. CDR3 protein: CASSYSRGTLYGYTF. CDR3 in DNA: TGTGCCAGCAGCTACAGCAGGGGGACGCTCTATGGCTACACCTTC.

CDR3 in amino acids: CASSLPGYNEQFF. The CDR3 nucleotides are TGTGCCAGCAGTTTGCCGGGGTACAATGAGCAGTTCTTC. This chain connects TRBV12-3 or TRBV12-4 to TRBJ2-1, with D perhaps TRBD2 (5 bases). The CDR3 consists of 13 residues. V lost 3 bases to trimming and J lost 4 bases, with 7 bases between them.